This T cell receptor (beta chain) was captured by sequencing in a study of CD8 T cells in Susac syndrome. From blood CD8+ and CD4+ T cells, TCR beta sequences were generated. The CD8+ and CD4+ T cells were isolated magnetically using a negative isolation approach, whereas the TEMRA cells were enriched by FACS. This CDR3 has 13 amino acids. The V gene's germline CDR1 is GTSNPN and CDR2 SVGIG (reference sequence). Trimming took off 1 base at V and 4 bases at J, with 9 bases between the two ends. Roughly 0.45 to 1 ug RNA was reverse transcribed with random hexamers. The TCR beta CDR3 was amplified by immunoSEQ multiplex PCR across 54 Vbeta, 13 Jbeta. TCRdb re-analysed the immunoSEQ multiplex PCR reads in MiXCR, keeping a single row per CDR3 protein. The sample includes about 66,000 distinct CDR3 sequences, approximately 94% of them seen just once.

V is TRBV30 and J is TRBJ2-3; TRBD1 is a possible D gene (6 bases). The sequencing sample was made of CD8+ T cells from PBMCs. The sequence derives from a human donor with multiple sclerosis. Here the CDR3 reads CAWSGTASDTQYF. CDR3 bases: TGTGCCTGGAGTGGGACAGCGTCAGATACGCAGTATTTT.